This T cell receptor (beta chain) was identified during a study of T cells after yellow fever vaccination. The CDR3 loop spans 16 amino acids. V was shortened by 4 bases and J by 0 bases, with 15 bases between the two germline ends. Germline V gene sequence: CDR1 MDHEN, CDR2 SYDVKM. From the 5' RACE reads, TCRdb called clonotypes with MiXCR, one entry per CDR3 protein. The repertoire includes 170,000 or so distinct CDR3 sequences, around 9.3% of them detected once, and about a third sits in the top ten. The input for sequencing was CD8+ T cells sorted from PBMCs, taken 45 days after the yellow fever booster vaccination. The clonotype was recovered from a man younger than 35 who received the YFV17D yellow fever vaccine. The gene calls are TRBV28 and TRBJ1-1, with D tentatively TRBD1 (6 bases). The CDR3 DNA is TGTGCCAGCAGTTCACTAAAGGACAGAGTGAACACTGAAGCTTTCTTT. Encoded protein: CASSSLKDRVNTEAFF.